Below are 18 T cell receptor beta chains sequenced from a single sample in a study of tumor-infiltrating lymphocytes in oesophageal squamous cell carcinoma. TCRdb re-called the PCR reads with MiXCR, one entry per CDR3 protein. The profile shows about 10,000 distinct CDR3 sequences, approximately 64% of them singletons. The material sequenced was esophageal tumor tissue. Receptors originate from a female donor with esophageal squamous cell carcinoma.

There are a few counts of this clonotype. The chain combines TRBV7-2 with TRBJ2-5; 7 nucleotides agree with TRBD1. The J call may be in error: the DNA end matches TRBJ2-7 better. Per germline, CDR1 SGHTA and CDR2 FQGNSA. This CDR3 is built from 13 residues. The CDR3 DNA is TGTGCCAGCAGCCGGGGACAGACCTACGAGCAGTACTTC. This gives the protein CASSRGQTYEQYF.

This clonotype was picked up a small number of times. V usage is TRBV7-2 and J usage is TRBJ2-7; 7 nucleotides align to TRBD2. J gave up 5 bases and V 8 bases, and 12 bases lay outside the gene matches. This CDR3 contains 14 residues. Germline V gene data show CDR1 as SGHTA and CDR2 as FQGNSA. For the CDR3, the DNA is TGTGCCAGCTCCTTTTATGAGCGGGGCGACGAGCAGTACTTC. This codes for CASSFYERGDEQYF.

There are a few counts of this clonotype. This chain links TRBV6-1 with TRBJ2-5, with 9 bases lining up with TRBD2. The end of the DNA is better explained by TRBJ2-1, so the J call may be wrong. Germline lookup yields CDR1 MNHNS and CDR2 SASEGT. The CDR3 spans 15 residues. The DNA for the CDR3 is TGTGCCAGCAGTTCACGGGGACTAGCCCACAATGAGCAGTTCTTC. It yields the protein CASSSRGLAHNEQFF.

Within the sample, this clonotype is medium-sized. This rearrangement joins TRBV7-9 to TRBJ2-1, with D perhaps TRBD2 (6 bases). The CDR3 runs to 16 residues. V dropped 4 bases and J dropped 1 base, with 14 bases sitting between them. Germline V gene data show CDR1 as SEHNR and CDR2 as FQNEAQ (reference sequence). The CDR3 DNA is TGTGCCAGCAGCTCTCCGGGACTTTTTTCCTACAATGAGCAGTTCTTC. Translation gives CASSSPGLFSYNEQFF.

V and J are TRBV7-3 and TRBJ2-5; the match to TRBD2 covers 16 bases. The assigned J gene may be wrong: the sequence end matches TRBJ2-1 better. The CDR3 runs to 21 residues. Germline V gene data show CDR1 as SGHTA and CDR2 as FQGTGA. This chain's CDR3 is CASSLLPPGLAGGRGYNEQFF. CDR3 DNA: TGTGCCAGCAGCTTACTACCCCCGGGACTAGCGGGGGGGAGGGGATACAATGAGCAGTTCTTC.

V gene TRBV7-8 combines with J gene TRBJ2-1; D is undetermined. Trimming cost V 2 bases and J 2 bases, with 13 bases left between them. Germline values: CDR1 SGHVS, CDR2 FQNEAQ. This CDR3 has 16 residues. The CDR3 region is CASSLLLSGPYNEQFF. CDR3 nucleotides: TGTGCCAGCAGCTTACTCCTCTCCGGTCCCTACAATGAGCAGTTCTTC.

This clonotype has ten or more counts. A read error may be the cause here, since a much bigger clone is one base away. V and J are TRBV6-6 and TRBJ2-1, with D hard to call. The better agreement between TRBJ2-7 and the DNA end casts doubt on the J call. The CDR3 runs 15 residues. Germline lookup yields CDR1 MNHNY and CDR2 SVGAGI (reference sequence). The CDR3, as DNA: TGTGCCAGCAGTTACCACCCGAGCTCCTACAATGAGCAGTACTTC. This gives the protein CASSYHPSSYNEQYF.

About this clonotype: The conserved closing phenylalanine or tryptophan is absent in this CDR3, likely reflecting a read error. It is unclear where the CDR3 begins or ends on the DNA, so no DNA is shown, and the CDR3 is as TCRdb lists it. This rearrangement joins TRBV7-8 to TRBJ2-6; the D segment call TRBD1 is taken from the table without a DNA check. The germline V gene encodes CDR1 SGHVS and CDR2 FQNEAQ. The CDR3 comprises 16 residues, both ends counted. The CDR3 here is CASSPGTGRETQYFGA.

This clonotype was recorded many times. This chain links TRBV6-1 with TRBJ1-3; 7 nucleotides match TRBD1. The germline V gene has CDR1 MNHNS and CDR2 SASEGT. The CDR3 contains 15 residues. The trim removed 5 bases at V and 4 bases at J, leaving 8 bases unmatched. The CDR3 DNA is TGTGCCAGCAGTCCCCCGGGACAGTTAGGAAACACCATATATTTT. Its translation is CASSPPGQLGNTIYF.

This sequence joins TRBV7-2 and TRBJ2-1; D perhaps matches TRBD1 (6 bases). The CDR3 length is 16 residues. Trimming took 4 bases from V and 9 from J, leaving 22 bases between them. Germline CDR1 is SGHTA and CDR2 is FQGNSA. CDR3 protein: CASSYLRWQGMFEQFF. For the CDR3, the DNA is TGTGCCAGCAGCTACCTCCGGTGGCAGGGGATGTTTGAGCAGTTCTTC.

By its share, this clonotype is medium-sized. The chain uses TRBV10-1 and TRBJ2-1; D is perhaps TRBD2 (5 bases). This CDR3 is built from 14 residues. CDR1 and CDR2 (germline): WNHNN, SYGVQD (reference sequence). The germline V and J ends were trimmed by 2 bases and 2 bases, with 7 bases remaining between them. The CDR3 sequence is CASSESGTYNEQFF. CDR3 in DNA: TGCGCCAGCAGTGAGAGCGGAACCTACAATGAGCAGTTCTTC.

The CDR3 sequence: CASSLAQTSSGLYF. The CDR3 nucleotides read TGTGCCAGCAGCTTAGCCCAGACCTCTAGCGGGTTGTACTTC. The chain carries TRBV7-2 and TRBJ2-5, with 8 bases that match TRBD2. The CDR3 length is 14 residues. The V gene end was trimmed by 0 bases and the J gene end by 13 bases; junction bases not matched to a gene: 10. Germline V lookup: CDR1 SGHTA, CDR2 FQGNSA.

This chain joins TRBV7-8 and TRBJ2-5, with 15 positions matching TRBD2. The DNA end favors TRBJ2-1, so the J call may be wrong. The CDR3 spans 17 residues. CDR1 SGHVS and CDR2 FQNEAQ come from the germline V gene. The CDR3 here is CASSLGTSGRGTGEQFF. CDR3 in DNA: TGTGCCAGCAGCTTAGGGACTAGCGGGAGGGGGACAGGGGAGCAGTTCTTC.

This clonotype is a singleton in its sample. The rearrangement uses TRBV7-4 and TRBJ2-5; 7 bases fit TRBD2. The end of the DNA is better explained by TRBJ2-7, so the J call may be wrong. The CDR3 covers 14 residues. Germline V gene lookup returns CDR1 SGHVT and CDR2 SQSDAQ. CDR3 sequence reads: CASSIGGGLGEQYF. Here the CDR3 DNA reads TGTGCCAGCAGTATTGGGGGGGGTTTGGGCGAGCAGTACTTC.

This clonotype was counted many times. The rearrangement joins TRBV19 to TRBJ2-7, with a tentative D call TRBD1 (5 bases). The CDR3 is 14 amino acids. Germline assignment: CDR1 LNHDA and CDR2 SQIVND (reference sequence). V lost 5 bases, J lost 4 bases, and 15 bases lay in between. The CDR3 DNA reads TGTGCCAGTAGTCTCAATTCAGGGTCGTACGAGCAGTACTTC. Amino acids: CASSLNSGSYEQYF. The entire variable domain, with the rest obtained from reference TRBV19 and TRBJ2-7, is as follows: DGGITQSPKYLFRKEGQNVTLSCEQNLNHDAMYWYRQDPGQGLRLIYYSQIVNDFQKGDIAEGYSVSREKKESFPLTVTSAQKNPTAFYLCASSLNSGSYEQYFGPGTRLTVT.

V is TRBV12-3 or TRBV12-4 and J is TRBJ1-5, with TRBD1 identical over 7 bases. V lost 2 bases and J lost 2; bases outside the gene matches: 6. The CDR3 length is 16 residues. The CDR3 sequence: CASSLHRGIGNQPQHF. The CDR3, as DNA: TGTGCCAGCAGTTTACACAGGGGAATCGGCAATCAGCCCCAGCATTTT.

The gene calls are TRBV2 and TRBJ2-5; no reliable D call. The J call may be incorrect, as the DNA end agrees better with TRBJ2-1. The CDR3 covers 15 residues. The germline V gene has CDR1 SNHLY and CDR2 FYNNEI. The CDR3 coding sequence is TGTGCCAGCAGTGAAGGATACCTTATAGGCAATGAGCAGTTCTTC. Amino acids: CASSEGYLIGNEQFF.

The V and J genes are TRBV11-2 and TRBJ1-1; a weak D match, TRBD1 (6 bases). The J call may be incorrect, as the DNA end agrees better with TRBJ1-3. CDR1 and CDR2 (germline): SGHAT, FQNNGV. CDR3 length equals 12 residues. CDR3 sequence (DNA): TGTGCCAGCAGCACAGGGGGAAACACCATATATTTT. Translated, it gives CASSTGGNTIYF.